This record concerns one TCR beta chain sequence. The CDR3 spans 15 residues. V lost 5 bases and J lost 3; bases outside the gene matches: 7. Germline CDR1 and CDR2: LNHDA and SQIVND (reference sequence). The sample is drawn from a study of blood T cell repertoires in COVID-19. Whole-study context: The United States, Italy and Spain provided the acute and convalescent COVID-19 samples.

Assay: immunoSEQ multiplex PCR; the TCRdb copy retains only in-frame clones and omits some. The sample holds fewer than 80,000 clones, around nine tenths seen once. The origin of this receptor is a human donor in a cohort sampled during active COVID-19. V gene TRBV19 combines with J gene TRBJ2-1; 7 bases agree with TRBD2. The sample comprised peripheral blood. The CDR3 region has the DNA TGTGCCAGTAGTCCTATGGGGGGGAGCTACAATGAGCAGTTCTTC. Its protein product is CASSPMGGSYNEQFF.